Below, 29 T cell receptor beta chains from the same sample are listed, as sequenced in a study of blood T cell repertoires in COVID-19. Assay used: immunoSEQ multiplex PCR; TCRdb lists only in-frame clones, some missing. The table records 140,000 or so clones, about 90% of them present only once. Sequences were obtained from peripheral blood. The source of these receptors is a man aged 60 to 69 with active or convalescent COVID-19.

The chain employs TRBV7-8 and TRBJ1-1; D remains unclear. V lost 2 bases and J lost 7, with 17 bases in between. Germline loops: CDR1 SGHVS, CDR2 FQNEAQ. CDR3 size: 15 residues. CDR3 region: CASSLLSGVGNEAFF. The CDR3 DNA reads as TGTGCCAGCAGCTTACTCTCGGGAGTGGGAAATGAAGCTTTCTTT.

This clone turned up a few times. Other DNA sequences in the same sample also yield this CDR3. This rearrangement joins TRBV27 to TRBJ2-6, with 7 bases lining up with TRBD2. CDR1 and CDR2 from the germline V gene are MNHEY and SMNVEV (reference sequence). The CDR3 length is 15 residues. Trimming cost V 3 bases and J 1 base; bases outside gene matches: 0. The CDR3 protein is CASSLRGSGANVLTF. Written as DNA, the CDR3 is TGTGCCAGCAGTTTGCGGGGGTCTGGGGCCAACGTCCTGACTTTC.

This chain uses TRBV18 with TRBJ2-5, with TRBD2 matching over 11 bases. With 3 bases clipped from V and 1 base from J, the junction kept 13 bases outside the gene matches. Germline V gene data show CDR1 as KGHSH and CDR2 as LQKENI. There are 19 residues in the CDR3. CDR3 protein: CASSPLPPTSGSFQETQYF. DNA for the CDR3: TGTGCCAGCTCACCGCTTCCCCCTACTAGCGGGAGTTTCCAAGAGACCCAGTACTTC.

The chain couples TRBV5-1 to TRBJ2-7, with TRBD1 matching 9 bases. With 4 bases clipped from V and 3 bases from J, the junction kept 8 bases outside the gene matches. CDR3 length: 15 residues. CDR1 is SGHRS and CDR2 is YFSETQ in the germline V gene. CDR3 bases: TGCGCCAGCAGCAGGACAGGGGCCATAATCTACGAGCAGTACTTC. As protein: CASSRTGAIIYEQYF.

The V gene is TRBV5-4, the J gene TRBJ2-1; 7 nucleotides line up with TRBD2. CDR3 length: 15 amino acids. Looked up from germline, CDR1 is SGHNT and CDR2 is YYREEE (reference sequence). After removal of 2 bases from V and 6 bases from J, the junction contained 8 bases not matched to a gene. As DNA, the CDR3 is TGTGCCAGCAGCTTAGCGGGACCTTTGGGCAATGAGCAGTTCTTC. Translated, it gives CASSLAGPLGNEQFF.

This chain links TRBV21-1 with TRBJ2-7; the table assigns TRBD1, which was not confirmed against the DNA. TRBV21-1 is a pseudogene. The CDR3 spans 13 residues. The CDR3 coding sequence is TGTGCCAGCAGCAAAGCCCCCACCTACGAGCAGTACTTC. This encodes CASSKAPTYEQYF.

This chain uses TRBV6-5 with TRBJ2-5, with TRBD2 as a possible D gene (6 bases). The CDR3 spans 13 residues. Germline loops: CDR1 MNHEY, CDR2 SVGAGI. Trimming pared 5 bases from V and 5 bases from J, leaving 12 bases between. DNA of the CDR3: TGTGCCAGCAGTCGGGACTTTAGGGAGACCCAGTACTTC. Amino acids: CASSRDFRETQYF.

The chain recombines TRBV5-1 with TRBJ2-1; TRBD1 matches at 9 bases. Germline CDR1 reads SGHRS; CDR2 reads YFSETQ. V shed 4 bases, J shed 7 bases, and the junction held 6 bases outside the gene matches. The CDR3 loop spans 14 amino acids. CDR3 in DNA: TGCGCCAGCAGCGTAGGGACAGGGTCAAATGAGCAGTTCTTC. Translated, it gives CASSVGTGSNEQFF.

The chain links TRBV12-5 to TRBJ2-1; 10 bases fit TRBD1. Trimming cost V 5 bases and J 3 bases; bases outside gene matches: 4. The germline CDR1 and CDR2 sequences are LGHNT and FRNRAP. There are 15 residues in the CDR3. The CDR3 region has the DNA TGTGCTAGTGGTGAGGGACAGGGGTACTACAATGAGCAGTTCTTC. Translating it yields CASGEGQGYYNEQFF.

The CDR3 reads CASSSSRVRNEQFF. The CDR3 DNA reads TGTGCCAGCAGTTCCTCCAGGGTAAGGAATGAGCAGTTCTTC. The V call is TRBV6-5, the J call TRBJ2-1; weak D call: TRBD1 (5 bases). Germline CDR1 MNHEY, CDR2 SVGAGI. V was trimmed by 4 bases and J by 7 bases, leaving 14 bases between them. This CDR3 contains 14 residues.

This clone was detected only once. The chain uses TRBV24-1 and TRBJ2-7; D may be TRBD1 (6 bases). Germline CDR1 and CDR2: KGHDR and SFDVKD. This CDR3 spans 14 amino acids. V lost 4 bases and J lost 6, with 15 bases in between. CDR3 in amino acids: CATSDTRGVGEQYF. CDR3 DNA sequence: TGTGCCACCAGTGACACCAGGGGAGTAGGCGAGCAGTACTTC.

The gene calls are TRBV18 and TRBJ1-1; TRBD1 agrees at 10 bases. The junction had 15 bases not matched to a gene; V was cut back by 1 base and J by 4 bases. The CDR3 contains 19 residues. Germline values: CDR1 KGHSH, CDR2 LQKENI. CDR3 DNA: TGTGCCAGCTCACCACTACCACCTGCCCCGAGGACAGGGGGCACTGAAGCTTTCTTT. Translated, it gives CASSPLPPAPRTGGTEAFF.

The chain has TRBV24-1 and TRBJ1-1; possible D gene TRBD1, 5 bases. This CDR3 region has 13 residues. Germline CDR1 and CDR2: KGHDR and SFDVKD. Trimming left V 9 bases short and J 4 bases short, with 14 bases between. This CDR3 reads CATAAGRSTEAFF. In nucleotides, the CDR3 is TGTGCCACCGCAGCAGGGCGGAGCACTGAAGCTTTCTTT.

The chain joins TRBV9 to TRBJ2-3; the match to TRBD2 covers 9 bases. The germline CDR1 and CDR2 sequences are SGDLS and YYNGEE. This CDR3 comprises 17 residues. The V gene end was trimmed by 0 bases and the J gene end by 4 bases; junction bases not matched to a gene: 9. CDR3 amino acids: CASSVGSAGGGADTQYF. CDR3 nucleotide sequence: TGTGCCAGCAGCGTAGGATCTGCGGGAGGGGGAGCAGATACGCAGTATTTT.

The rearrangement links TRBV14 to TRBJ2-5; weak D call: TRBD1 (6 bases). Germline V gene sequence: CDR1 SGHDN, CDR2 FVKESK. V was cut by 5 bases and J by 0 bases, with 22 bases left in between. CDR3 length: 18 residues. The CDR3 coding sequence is TGTGCCAGCAGCGCGCGCTATGGGACAACCGTGTACCAAGAGACCCAGTACTTC. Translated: CASSARYGTTVYQETQYF.

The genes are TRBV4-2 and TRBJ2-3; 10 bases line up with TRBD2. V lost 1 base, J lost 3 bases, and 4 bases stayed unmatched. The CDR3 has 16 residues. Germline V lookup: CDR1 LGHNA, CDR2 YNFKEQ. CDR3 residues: CASSQVKLAGTDTQYF. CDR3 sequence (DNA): TGTGCCAGCAGCCAAGTTAAACTAGCGGGAACAGATACGCAGTATTTT.

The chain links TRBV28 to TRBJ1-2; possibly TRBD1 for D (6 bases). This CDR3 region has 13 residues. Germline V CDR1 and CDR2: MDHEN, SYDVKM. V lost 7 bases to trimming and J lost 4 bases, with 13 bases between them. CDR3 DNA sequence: TGTGCCAGCACCCTTTCAGGGGCCTATGGCTACACCTTC. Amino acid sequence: CASTLSGAYGYTF.

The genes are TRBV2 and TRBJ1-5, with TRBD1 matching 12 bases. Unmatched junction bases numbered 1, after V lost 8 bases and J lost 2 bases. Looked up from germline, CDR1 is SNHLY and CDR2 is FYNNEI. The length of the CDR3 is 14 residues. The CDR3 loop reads CASGTGGRNQPQHF. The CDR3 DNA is TGTGCCAGCGGGACAGGGGGCCGCAATCAGCCCCAGCATTTT.

The DNA for the CDR3 is TGTGCCAGCAGCAATATAGCGGGAAAGGTAGATACGCAGTATTTT. This sequence encodes CASSNIAGKVDTQYF. The chain has TRBV7-6 and TRBJ2-3; 8 nucleotides agree with TRBD2. CDR3 length equals 15 residues. CDR1 and CDR2 from the germline V gene are SGHVS and FNYEAQ. With 5 bases clipped from V and 5 bases from J, the junction kept 9 bases outside the gene matches.

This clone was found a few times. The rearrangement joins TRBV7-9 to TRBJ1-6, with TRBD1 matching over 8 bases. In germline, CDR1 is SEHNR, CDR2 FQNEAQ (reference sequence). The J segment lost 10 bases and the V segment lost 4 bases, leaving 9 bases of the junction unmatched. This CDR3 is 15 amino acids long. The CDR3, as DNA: TGTGCCAGCAGCTCTGACAGGGGCGCTGGCTCACCCCTCCACTTT. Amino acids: CASSSDRGAGSPLHF.

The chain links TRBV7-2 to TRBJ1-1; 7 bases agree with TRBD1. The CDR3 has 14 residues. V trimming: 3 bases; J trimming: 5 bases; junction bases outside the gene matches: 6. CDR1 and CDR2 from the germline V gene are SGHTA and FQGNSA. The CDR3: CASSFQTGRTEAFF. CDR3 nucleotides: TGTGCCAGCAGCTTTCAGACAGGGAGGACTGAAGCTTTCTTT.

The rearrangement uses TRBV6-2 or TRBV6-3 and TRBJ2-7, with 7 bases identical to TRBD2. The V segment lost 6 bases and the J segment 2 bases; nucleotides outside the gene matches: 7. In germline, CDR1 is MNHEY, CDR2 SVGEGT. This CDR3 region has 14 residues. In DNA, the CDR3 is TGTGCCAGCAGCGGGCTAGCGGAAACCTACGAGCAGTACTTC. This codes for CASSGLAETYEQYF.

The CDR3 reads CASSPGGTGLSEQYF. For the CDR3, the DNA is TGTGCCAGCAGCCCCGGTGGGACAGGGTTAAGCGAGCAGTACTTC. V is TRBV9 and J is TRBJ2-7; 9 bases match TRBD1. With 4 bases clipped from V and 6 bases from J, the junction kept 11 bases outside the gene matches. The CDR3 has 15 residues. Germline CDR1 and CDR2: SGDLS and YYNGEE.

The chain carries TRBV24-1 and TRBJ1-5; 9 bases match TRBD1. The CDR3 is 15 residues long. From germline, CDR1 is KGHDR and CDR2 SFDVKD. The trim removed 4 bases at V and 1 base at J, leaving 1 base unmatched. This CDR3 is CATSEGTGSNQPQHF. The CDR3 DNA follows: TGTGCCACCAGTGAGGGGACAGGGAGCAATCAGCCCCAGCATTTT.

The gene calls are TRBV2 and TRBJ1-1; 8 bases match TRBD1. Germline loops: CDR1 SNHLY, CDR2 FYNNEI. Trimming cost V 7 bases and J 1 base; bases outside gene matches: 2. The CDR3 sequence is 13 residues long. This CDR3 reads CASNGQGNTEAFF. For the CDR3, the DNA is TGTGCCAGCAACGGACAGGGGAACACTGAAGCTTTCTTT. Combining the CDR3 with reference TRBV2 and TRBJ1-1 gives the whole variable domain EPEVTQTPSHQVTQMGQEVILRCVPISNHLYFYWYRQILGQKVEFLVSFYNNEISEKSEIFDDQFSVERPDGSNFTLKIRSTKLEDSAMYFCASNGQGNTEAFFGQGTRLTVV.

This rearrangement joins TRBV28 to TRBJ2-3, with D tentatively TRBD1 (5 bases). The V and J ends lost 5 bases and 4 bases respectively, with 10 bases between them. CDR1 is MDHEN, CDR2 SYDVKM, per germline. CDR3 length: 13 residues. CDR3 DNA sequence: TGTGCCAGCAGTACTGGGGCCCCAGATACGCAGTATTTT. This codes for CASSTGAPDTQYF.

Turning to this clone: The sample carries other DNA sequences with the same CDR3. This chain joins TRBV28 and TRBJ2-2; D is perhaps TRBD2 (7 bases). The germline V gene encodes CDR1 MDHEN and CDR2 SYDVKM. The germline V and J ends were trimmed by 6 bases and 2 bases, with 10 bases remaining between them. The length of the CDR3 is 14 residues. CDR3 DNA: TGTGCCAGCAGCCCGGGGGGCAACACCGGGGAGCTGTTTTTT. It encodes CASSPGGNTGELFF.

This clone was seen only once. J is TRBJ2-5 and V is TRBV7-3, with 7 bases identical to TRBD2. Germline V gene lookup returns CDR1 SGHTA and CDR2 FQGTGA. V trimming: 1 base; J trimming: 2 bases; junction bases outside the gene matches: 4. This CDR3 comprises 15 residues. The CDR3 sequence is CASSLSGGRQETQYF. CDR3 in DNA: TGTGCCAGCAGCTTAAGCGGGGGTAGGCAAGAGACCCAGTACTTC.

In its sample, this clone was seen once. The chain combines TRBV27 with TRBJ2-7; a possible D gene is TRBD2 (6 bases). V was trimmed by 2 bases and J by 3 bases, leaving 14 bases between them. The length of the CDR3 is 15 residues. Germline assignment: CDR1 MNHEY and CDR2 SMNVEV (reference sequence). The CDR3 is CASSLGRRLDYEQYF. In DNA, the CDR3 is TGTGCCAGCAGTTTAGGGCGGAGACTAGACTACGAGCAGTACTTC.